The 22 T cell receptor beta chains reported below all come from one sample, sequenced in a study of shared clonotypes between healthy human individuals. Some clones are missing from TCRdb's copy, which holds only in-frame ones; the method was immunoSEQ multiplex PCR. Of around 2,000,000 clones in the sample, roughly 91% were seen once. In the naive CD8 group, cells lacked CD45RO and were positively selected for CCR7, so terminally differentiated effector memory CD45RA+ cells were left out. The specimen sequenced was naive CD8+ T cells from PBMCs. The receptors were sampled from a man aged 18 to 29 in good health. Some clones in this sample may be carry-over from other donors' samples.

In its sample, this clone was seen once. The chain combines TRBV28 with TRBJ1-5; D possibly corresponds to TRBD1 (6 bases). Trimming shortened V by 2 bases and J by 5 bases, and 10 bases separated the two germline ends. The CDR3 length is 14 residues. Germline-derived CDR1 and CDR2 are MDHEN and SYDVKM. In DNA form, the CDR3 reads TGTGCCAGCAGTTTAAGGGGGTTACATCAGCCCCAGCATTTT. Protein product: CASSLRGLHQPQHF.

This chain joins TRBV9 and TRBJ2-1; the match to TRBD2 covers 8 bases. Germline V gives CDR1 SGDLS, CDR2 YYNGEE. The V and J ends lost 4 bases and 5 bases, in that order; junction bases with no gene match: 8. The CDR3 covers 15 residues. In nucleotides, the CDR3 is TGTGCCAGCAGCCCTCTAGCGCGGGGGGACAATGAGCAGTTCTTC. Encoded protein: CASSPLARGDNEQFF.

This clone was detected a few times. This chain joins TRBV4-1 and TRBJ1-5, with unresolved D. Trimming stripped 1 base from V and 5 bases from J, with 6 bases between. The CDR3 loop spans 13 amino acids. Germline assignment: CDR1 MGHRA and CDR2 YSYEKL. The CDR3 bases are TGCGCCAGCAGCCAAGCGTCATATCAGCCCCAGCATTTT. Translation gives CASSQASYQPQHF.

V usage is TRBV9 and J usage is TRBJ2-3, with 8 bases identical to TRBD1. The CDR3 consists of 15 residues. Germline CDR1 is SGDLS and CDR2 is YYNGEE. V lost 3 bases, J lost 0 bases, and 3 bases stayed unmatched. CDR3: CASSGGQASTDTQYF. Written as DNA, the CDR3 is TGTGCCAGCAGCGGGGGACAGGCTAGCACAGATACGCAGTATTTT.

V and J are TRBV28 and TRBJ1-6; the D is unclear. The CDR3 extends over 15 amino acids. Trimming shortened V by 6 bases and J by 4 bases, and 13 bases separated the two germline ends. Germline-derived CDR1 and CDR2 are MDHEN and SYDVKM. CDR3 protein: CASSPRAGYNSPLHF. The CDR3 bases are TGTGCCAGCAGCCCTAGGGCGGGATATAATTCACCCCTCCACTTT.

This clone was observed a single time. In DNA, the CDR3 is TGTGCCAGCAGCGTAAAATCTCGGGGTACGAACACCGGGGAGCTGTTTTTT. Protein sequence: CASSVKSRGTNTGELFF. This chain joins TRBV9 and TRBJ2-2, with D possibly TRBD2 on 5 matching bases. CDR3 size: 17 residues. V lost 1 base and J 0 bases, leaving 13 bases between the germline ends. Germline V lookup: CDR1 SGDLS, CDR2 YYNGEE.

The chain has TRBV5-1 and TRBJ2-1; no definite D call. This CDR3 is built from 12 residues. The ends were cut back, 0 bases at V and 8 bases at J, with 6 bases in the middle. Germline lookup yields CDR1 SGHRS and CDR2 YFSETQ. The CDR3 coding sequence is TGCGCCAGCAGCTTGGTGGGCTATGAGCAGTTCTTC. As protein: CASSLVGYEQFF.

This chain uses TRBV27 with TRBJ2-1, with D uncertain. Trimming shortened V by 1 base and J by 9 bases, and 10 bases separated the two germline ends. The CDR3 is made up of 13 amino acids. The germline V gene has CDR1 MNHEY and CDR2 SMNVEV (reference sequence). The CDR3 DNA is TGTGCCAGCAGTTTATTCGCCCTAGGTGAGCAGTTCTTC. Translation gives CASSLFALGEQFF.

The gene calls are TRBV28 and TRBJ2-7; 7 bases map to TRBD2. Germline V gives CDR1 MDHEN, CDR2 SYDVKM. V gave up 4 bases and J gave up 4 bases; unmatched junction bases: 4. The CDR3 totals 13 residues. The CDR3 DNA reads TGTGCCAGCAGTTACCCGGGGGGTTACGAGCAGTACTTC. This encodes CASSYPGGYEQYF.

This chain's CDR3 is CASSFPPGPGEKNIQYF. CDR3 sequence (DNA): TGTGCCAGCAGCTTCCCCCCCGGGCCGGGAGAAAAAAACATTCAGTACTTC. This sequence joins TRBV7-9 and TRBJ2-4; D is perhaps TRBD2 (6 bases). CDR3 length: 17 amino acids. Trimming shortened V by 3 bases and J by 4 bases, and 19 bases separated the two germline ends. Germline V gives CDR1 SEHNR, CDR2 FQNEAQ (reference sequence).

This clone was seen just once. CDR3 amino acids: CASSVEAVSGANVLTF. Here the CDR3 DNA reads TGTGCCAGCAGCGTAGAGGCAGTCTCTGGGGCCAACGTCCTGACTTTC. The V and J genes are TRBV9 and TRBJ2-6; D unclear. Trimming took off 0 bases at V and 0 bases at J, with 7 bases between the two ends. Germline V lookup: CDR1 SGDLS, CDR2 YYNGEE. This CDR3 spans 16 amino acids.

The V call is TRBV30, the J call TRBJ2-1, with TRBD2 matching 10 bases. Germline values: CDR1 GTSNPN, CDR2 SVGIG (reference sequence). Trimming removed 4 bases from V and 4 bases from J; junction bases left unmatched: 10. The CDR3 is made up of 16 amino acids. The CDR3 DNA sequence: TGTGCCTGGATCGGGACTAGCGCTACCCGGTACAATGAGCAGTTCTTC. This codes for CAWIGTSATRYNEQFF.

A remark on this clone: Other DNA sequences in the sample encode the same CDR3. The V and J genes are TRBV9 and TRBJ2-6; the D is unclear. Trimming left V 0 bases short and J 0 bases short, with 4 bases between. Looked up from germline, CDR1 is SGDLS and CDR2 is YYNGEE. The CDR3 runs 15 residues. CDR3 nucleotide sequence: TGTGCCAGCAGCGTAGGAAGCTCTGGGGCCAACGTCCTGACTTTC. Translating it yields CASSVGSSGANVLTF.

V and J are TRBV7-9 and TRBJ2-2; D is unclear. Trimming left V 5 bases short and J 0 bases short, with 10 bases between. CDR3 length equals 15 residues. CDR1 and CDR2 from the germline V gene are SEHNR and FQNEAQ (reference sequence). CDR3 in amino acids: CASSPLRANTGELFF. The CDR3 coding sequence is TGTGCCAGCAGCCCCCTTCGGGCGAACACCGGGGAGCTGTTTTTT.

This sequence joins TRBV6-1 and TRBJ2-7; 7 nucleotides match TRBD1. The CDR3 totals 15 residues. Germline trimming cut 4 bases from V and 2 bases from J; bases unmatched to any gene: 8. Germline CDR1 and CDR2: MNHNS and SASEGT. This CDR3 is CASSGQGFTAYEQYF. CDR3 DNA sequence: TGTGCCAGCAGTGGACAGGGATTCACGGCCTACGAGCAGTACTTC.

V is TRBV13 and J is TRBJ2-2; D ambiguous. V lost 6 bases to trimming and J lost 5 bases, with 4 bases between them. The CDR3 sequence is 11 residues long. CDR1 is PRHDT and CDR2 is FYEKMQ in the germline V gene (reference sequence). The CDR3 region is CASRWTGELFF. The CDR3 region has the DNA TGTGCCAGCAGATGGACCGGGGAGCTGTTTTTT.

V is TRBV14 and J is TRBJ2-3; the D is unclear. The CDR3 extends over 14 amino acids. Per the germline V gene, CDR1 is SGHDN and CDR2 is FVKESK. V lost 1 base, J lost 2 bases, and 7 bases lay in between. CDR3: CASSQGIITDTQYF. CDR3 DNA: TGTGCCAGCAGCCAAGGGATAATCACAGATACGCAGTATTTT.

V usage is TRBV19 and J usage is TRBJ2-7; no firm D call. From germline, CDR1 is LNHDA and CDR2 SQIVND (reference sequence). The germline V and J ends were trimmed by 6 bases and 7 bases, with 13 bases remaining between them. CDR3 length equals 12 residues. CDR3 amino acids: CASSPDEWEQYF. CDR3 coding DNA: TGTGCCAGTAGCCCTGATGAATGGGAGCAGTACTTC.

The chain joins TRBV4-1 to TRBJ2-3, with unresolved D. Trimming left V 5 bases short and J 2 bases short, with 14 bases between. This CDR3 is built from 15 residues. Germline lookup yields CDR1 MGHRA and CDR2 YSYEKL. DNA for the CDR3: TGCGCCAGCAGCTTTCGGACGGGTTACACAGATACGCAGTATTTT. The encoded protein is CASSFRTGYTDTQYF.

The CDR3 DNA reads TGCGCCAGCAGCCAGCGGCGGTTCACGAACACCGGGGAGCTGTTTTTT. Its translation: CASSQRRFTNTGELFF. The rearrangement links TRBV4-3 to TRBJ2-2, with no clear D. V dropped 3 bases and J dropped 0 bases, with 11 bases sitting between them. CDR1 LGHNA and CDR2 YSLEER come from the germline V gene. The length of the CDR3 is 16 residues.

The rearrangement uses TRBV5-6 and TRBJ2-1; D not resolved. The CDR3 has 15 residues. Germline V gives CDR1 SGHDT, CDR2 YYEEEE. V was trimmed by 4 bases and J by 3 bases, leaving 14 bases between them. This CDR3 reads CASSLRHLIYNEQFF. The CDR3 coding sequence is TGTGCCAGCAGCCTACGACACCTAATCTACAATGAGCAGTTCTTC.

The chain is built from TRBV21-1 and TRBJ2-7; TRBD1 reflects the table's D call only, with no check against the DNA. TRBV21-1 constitutes a pseudogene. CDR3 length: 16 amino acids. The CDR3 loop is CASSKGGTVGGYEQYF. In nucleotides, the CDR3 is TGTGCCAGCAGCAAAGGGGGGACAGTTGGTGGGTACGAGCAGTACTTC.